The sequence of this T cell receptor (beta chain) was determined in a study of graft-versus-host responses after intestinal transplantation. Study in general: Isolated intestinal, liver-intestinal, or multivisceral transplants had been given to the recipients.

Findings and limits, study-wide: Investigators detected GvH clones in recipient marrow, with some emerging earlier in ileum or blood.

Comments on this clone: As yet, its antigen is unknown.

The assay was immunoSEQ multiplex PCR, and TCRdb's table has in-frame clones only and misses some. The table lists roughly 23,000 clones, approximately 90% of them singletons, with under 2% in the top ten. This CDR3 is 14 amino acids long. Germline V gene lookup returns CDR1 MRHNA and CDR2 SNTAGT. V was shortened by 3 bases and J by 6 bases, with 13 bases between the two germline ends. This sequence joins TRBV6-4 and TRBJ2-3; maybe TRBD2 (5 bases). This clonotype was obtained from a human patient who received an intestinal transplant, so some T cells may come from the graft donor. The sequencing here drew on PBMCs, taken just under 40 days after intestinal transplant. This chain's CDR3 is CASSDTGRADTQYF. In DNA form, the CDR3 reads TGTGCCAGCAGTGATACGGGAAGAGCCGATACGCAGTATTTT.